One sample yielded the 27 T cell receptor beta chains listed below, sequenced in a study of human T cells and chemical hapten exposure (dated by TCRdb to 2020 to 2022). Sample time point, as interpreted from the label and publication: patch test 1, 2 weeks after DPC sensitization. In light of the paper, this sample's treatment or condition label describes: therapeutic diphenylcyclopropenone sensitization with weekly scalp DPC. Library preparation used RACE. Sequencing was carried out with a NextSeq 500. TCRdb itself trimmed the public reads at Q25 with fastp, ran MiXCR and retained productive beta chains. Entries are consolidated by CDR3 protein sequence, retaining the most common genes and DNA. The sample profile shows 180,000 or so distinct CDR3 sequences; 14% of them were found once. In total, the top ten clones hold around 1.7% of the sample. Sequencing was performed on whole blood, taken in connection with sensitization to the hapten diphenylcyclopropenone (DPC). The receptors were sampled from a woman in her 30s with alopecia areata. Some clones in this sample may be carry-over from other donors' samples.

In this sample, this clonotype turned up a few times. The rearrangement links TRBV7-6 to TRBJ1-1; D possibly corresponds to TRBD1 (6 bases). The length of the CDR3 is 13 residues. V was trimmed by 5 bases and J by 1 base, leaving 8 bases between them. CDR1 and CDR2 (germline): SGHVS, FNYEAQ. CDR3: CASSPGANTEAFF. CDR3 DNA: TGTGCCAGCAGCCCAGGGGCGAACACTGAAGCTTTCTTT.

There are a few counts of this clonotype. Written as DNA, the CDR3 is TGTGCCAGCAGCGTAGGGCTGACAAGCTCCTACAATGAGCAGTTCTTC. This encodes CASSVGLTSSYNEQFF. The J gene is TRBJ2-1, the V gene TRBV9; D remains ambiguous. Trimming removed 0 bases from V and 0 bases from J, with 10 bases in between. Germline loops: CDR1 SGDLS, CDR2 YYNGEE. The CDR3 runs 16 residues.

The chain is built from TRBV2 and TRBJ2-1; D may be TRBD1 or TRBD2 (5 bases each). There are 11 residues in the CDR3. Germline values: CDR1 SNHLY, CDR2 FYNNEI. The V gene lost 4 bases and the J gene lost 7 bases, with 5 bases spanning the gap. In DNA, the CDR3 is TGTGCCAGCAGTGGGGGGAATGAGCAGTTCTTC. Translating it yields CASSGGNEQFF.

The chain links TRBV5-1 to TRBJ2-5, with D possibly TRBD2 on 6 matching bases. Germline V lookup: CDR1 SGHRS, CDR2 YFSETQ. The V gene lost 0 bases and the J gene lost 2 bases, with 11 bases spanning the gap. This CDR3 contains 15 residues. The CDR3: CASSLVASEQETQYF. The CDR3 coding sequence is TGCGCCAGCAGCTTGGTGGCTAGCGAACAAGAGACCCAGTACTTC.

This clonotype showed up just once. This chain joins TRBV7-6 and TRBJ1-4, with no clear D. Trimming took off 1 base at V and 3 bases at J, with 15 bases between the two ends. This CDR3 is built from 17 residues. CDR1 is SGHVS, CDR2 FNYEAQ, per germline. DNA of the CDR3: TGTGCCAGCAGCTTAGGGGCAGGATTCTTGTCTAATGAAAAACTGTTTTTT. The encoded protein is CASSLGAGFLSNEKLFF.

This clonotype has more than one count but fewer than ten. V and J are TRBV20-1 and TRBJ2-7, with unresolved D. Per germline, CDR1 DFQATT and CDR2 SNEGSKA (reference sequence). The CDR3 is 12 amino acids. V was cut by 2 bases and J by 2 bases, with 7 bases left in between. Written as DNA, the CDR3 is TGCAGTGCTAGAAAGGGTCCCTACGAGCAGTACTTC. Residues: CSARKGPYEQYF.

This clonotype was seen a few times. This rearrangement joins TRBV29-1 to TRBJ2-3; no clear D. Trimming cost V 3 bases and J 2 bases, with 6 bases left between them. Germline CDR1 reads SQVTM; CDR2 reads ANQGSEA. This CDR3 has 12 amino acids. This CDR3 reads CSVDDNTDTQYF. CDR3 nucleotides: TGCAGCGTTGACGACAACACAGATACGCAGTATTTT.

V is TRBV5-4 and J is TRBJ2-1; perhaps TRBD1 as D (6 bases). Looked up from germline, CDR1 is SGHNT and CDR2 is YYREEE (reference sequence). The length of the CDR3 is 13 residues. Between the trimmed V and J ends, which lost 4 bases and 6 bases, there was a span of 11 bases. The CDR3 region has the DNA TGTGCCAGCAGCACCACAGGGATCAATGAGCAGTTCTTC. This sequence encodes CASSTTGINEQFF.

The table lists this clonotype with many counts. The chain employs TRBV7-2 and TRBJ1-1; a possible D gene is TRBD1 (5 bases). CDR3 size: 15 residues. The V and J ends lost 0 bases and 0 bases respectively, with 8 bases between them. From germline, CDR1 is SGHTA and CDR2 FQGNSA. This chain's CDR3 is CASSLAGTMNTEAFF. As DNA, the CDR3 is TGTGCCAGCAGCTTAGCTGGGACCATGAACACTGAAGCTTTCTTT.

This clonotype showed up just a few times. CDR3 nucleotides: TGTGCCAGCAGGGGTTCTGGGGCCAACGTCCTGACTTTC. The encoded protein is CASRGSGANVLTF. The chain links TRBV6-2 or TRBV6-3 to TRBJ2-6; the D is unclear. CDR3 length equals 13 residues. V was pared by 6 bases and J by 1 base, with 4 bases between. Germline values: CDR1 MNHEY, CDR2 SVGEGT.

The sample holds many counts of this clonotype. Here the CDR3 DNA reads TGTGCCAGCAGCCCCCGACAGGGCCTCAACTACGAGCAGTACTTC. As protein: CASSPRQGLNYEQYF. The chain is built from TRBV7-2 and TRBJ2-7; 7 nucleotides agree with TRBD1. Germline CDR1 and CDR2: SGHTA and FQGNSA. V lost 5 bases, J lost 3 bases, and 10 bases stayed unmatched. This CDR3 spans 15 amino acids.

This chain links TRBV6-6 with TRBJ1-5, with D possibly being TRBD1 (5 bases). V was pared by 8 bases and J by 6 bases, with 11 bases between. CDR3 length equals 12 residues. Germline CDR1 reads MNHNY; CDR2 reads SVGAGI (reference sequence). CDR3 sequence (DNA): TGTGCCAGCCACGGAGGGGTTCAGCCCCAGCATTTT. As protein: CASHGGVQPQHF.

This clonotype was found many times. The chain employs TRBV7-8 and TRBJ2-3, with 8 nucleotides matching TRBD2. V gave up 2 bases and J gave up 5 bases; unmatched junction bases: 6. The V gene's germline CDR1 is SGHVS and CDR2 FQNEAQ. The CDR3 covers 15 residues. The CDR3 is CASSLLSGTGDTQYF. CDR3 sequence (DNA): TGTGCCAGCAGCTTACTTAGCGGGACGGGAGATACGCAGTATTTT.

This clonotype has a count of ten or more. The genes are TRBV28 and TRBJ1-2; 7 positions match TRBD1. CDR3 length: 15 amino acids. CDR1 MDHEN and CDR2 SYDVKM come from the germline V gene. The V segment lost 8 bases and the J segment 5 bases; nucleotides outside the gene matches: 14. This chain's CDR3 is CASFLRRDSPYGYTF. The CDR3 region has the DNA TGTGCCAGCTTCCTGCGCCGGGACAGCCCTTATGGCTACACCTTC.

The genes are TRBV28 and TRBJ1-5; D perhaps matches TRBD1 (6 bases). This CDR3 is 13 amino acids long. Trimming took 6 bases from V and 4 from J, leaving 10 bases between them. Germline values: CDR1 MDHEN, CDR2 SYDVKM. CDR3 loop: CASRLTGNQPQHF. The CDR3, as DNA: TGTGCCAGCAGATTGACAGGTAATCAGCCCCAGCATTTT. The variable domain in full, completed from reference TRBV28 and TRBJ1-5, reads DVKVTQSSRYLVKRTGEKVFLECVQDMDHENMFWYRQDPGLGLRLIYFSYDVKMKEKGDIPEGYSVSREKKERFSLILESASTNQTSMYLCASRLTGNQPQHFGDGTRLSIL.

The V and J genes are TRBV5-1 and TRBJ2-7; TRBD2 might be the D (5 bases). CDR1 is SGHRS, CDR2 YFSETQ, per germline. The CDR3 spans 16 residues. V was trimmed by 0 bases and J by 2 bases, leaving 15 bases between them. The CDR3 DNA reads TGCGCCAGCAGCTTGGCTGTCGGGATGGTCCCCTACGAGCAGTACTTC. The encoded protein is CASSLAVGMVPYEQYF.

The V call is TRBV3-1, the J call TRBJ1-2; TRBD1 matches at 9 bases. This CDR3 spans 15 amino acids. CDR1 is LGHDT and CDR2 is YNNKEL in the germline V gene (reference sequence). Trimming at V came to 5 bases and at J to 4 bases, leaving 8 bases not matched to a gene. CDR3 nucleotides: TGTGCCAGCAGCGTCAACAGGGGGCTCGGCTATGGCTACACCTTC. This sequence encodes CASSVNRGLGYGYTF. Variable domain in full (rest from reference TRBV3-1 and TRBJ1-2): DTAVSQTPKYLVTQMGNDKSIKCEQNLGHDTMYWYKQDSKKFLKIMFSYNNKELIINETVPNRFSPKSPDKAHLNLHINSLELGDSAVYFCASSVNRGLGYGYTFGSGTRLTVV.

The chain couples TRBV6-2 or TRBV6-3 to TRBJ2-3; possibly TRBD2 for D (6 bases). CDR1 and CDR2 (germline): MNHEY, SVGEGT. Trimming left V 2 bases short and J 5 bases short, with 14 bases between. This CDR3 is 15 amino acids long. The CDR3 region has the DNA TGTGCCAGCAGTTACGGCGGGACCCCGGGAGATACGCAGTATTTT. It encodes CASSYGGTPGDTQYF.

The rearrangement joins TRBV9 to TRBJ1-1, with 9 positions matching TRBD1. J gave up 4 bases and V 3 bases, and 7 bases lay outside the gene matches. Germline V gene sequence: CDR1 SGDLS, CDR2 YYNGEE. The CDR3 has 15 residues. The CDR3 sequence is CASSDGTGRSTEAFF. CDR3 nucleotides: TGTGCCAGCAGCGACGGGACAGGGAGAAGCACTGAAGCTTTCTTT.

The CDR3 bases are TGCGCCAGCAGCCAAGATCTGAGGGGGACGGAGGGCTACACCTTC. It is translated as CASSQDLRGTEGYTF. The J gene is TRBJ1-2, the V gene TRBV4-3; D is possibly TRBD1 (6 bases). Trimming removed 0 bases at V and 8 bases at J, with 16 bases between. CDR1 is LGHNA and CDR2 is YSLEER in the germline V gene. The CDR3 sequence is 15 residues long.

This clonotype was seen a few times. This chain connects TRBV6-6 to TRBJ2-5; 7 bases fit TRBD1. This CDR3 is built from 13 residues. V trimming: 7 bases; J trimming: 2 bases; junction bases outside the gene matches: 4. Germline CDR1 is MNHNY and CDR2 is SVGAGI (reference sequence). CDR3 amino acids: CASIRDSQETQYF. CDR3 nucleotides: TGTGCCAGCATTAGGGACAGTCAAGAGACCCAGTACTTC.

This clonotype appeared many times. CDR3: CSVVGQIYEQYF. In DNA, the CDR3 is TGCAGCGTTGTAGGGCAGATCTACGAGCAGTACTTC. The chain couples TRBV29-1 to TRBJ2-7, with D uncertain. This CDR3 has 12 amino acids. CDR1 and CDR2 from the germline V gene are SQVTM and ANQGSEA. With 4 bases removed from V and 3 bases from J, the gap between germline ends came to 10 bases.

The chain uses TRBV14 and TRBJ1-1; possible D gene TRBD1, 6 bases. This CDR3 has 14 amino acids. V lost 0 bases and J lost 5, with 10 bases in between. Germline values: CDR1 SGHDN, CDR2 FVKESK. The CDR3 here is CASSQERGVTEAFF. The CDR3 coding sequence is TGTGCCAGCAGCCAAGAAAGGGGGGTTACTGAAGCTTTCTTT.

This clonotype showed up just a few times. The V and J genes are TRBV27 and TRBJ2-7, with TRBD2 as a possible D gene (6 bases). The CDR3 has 15 residues. CDR1 is MNHEY, CDR2 SMNVEV, per germline (reference sequence). V lost 0 bases to trimming and J lost 7 bases, with 16 bases between them. The CDR3 reads CASSLSGGASGEQYF. CDR3 bases: TGTGCCAGCAGTTTATCCGGAGGGGCCTCGGGGGAGCAGTACTTC.

This clonotype was seen at least ten times. The gene calls are TRBV29-1 and TRBJ2-7, with TRBD1 as a possible D gene (6 bases). The germline V gene encodes CDR1 SQVTM and CDR2 ANQGSEA. Trimming stripped 5 bases from V and 2 bases from J, with 10 bases between. The CDR3 is 12 residues long. CDR3 residues: CSVQGFPYEQYF. DNA for the CDR3: TGCAGCGTTCAGGGGTTTCCCTACGAGCAGTACTTC.

This clonotype occurred many times. The chain links TRBV7-9 to TRBJ2-3; no clear D. The ends were cut back, 3 bases at V and 3 bases at J, with 7 bases in the middle. From germline, CDR1 is SEHNR and CDR2 FQNEAQ (reference sequence). The CDR3 runs 13 residues. The CDR3 DNA follows: TGTGCCAGCAGCTTTATACGAACAGATACGCAGTATTTT. This gives the protein CASSFIRTDTQYF.

Many counts were recorded for this clonotype. The rearrangement joins TRBV7-9 to TRBJ1-2; TRBD1 might be the D (5 bases). From germline, CDR1 is SEHNR and CDR2 FQNEAQ (reference sequence). The CDR3 sequence is 13 residues long. V was pared by 3 bases and J by 7 bases, with 12 bases between. The CDR3 region is CASSFWGDPGYTF. CDR3 bases: TGTGCCAGCAGCTTCTGGGGGGACCCTGGCTACACCTTC. Supplemented by reference TRBV7-9 and TRBJ1-2, the full variable domain reads DTGVSQNPRHKITKRGQNVTFRCDPISEHNRLYWYRQTLGQGPEFLTYFQNEAQLEKSRLLSDRFSAERPKGSFSTLEIQRTEQGDSAMYLCASSFWGDPGYTFGSGTRLTVV.